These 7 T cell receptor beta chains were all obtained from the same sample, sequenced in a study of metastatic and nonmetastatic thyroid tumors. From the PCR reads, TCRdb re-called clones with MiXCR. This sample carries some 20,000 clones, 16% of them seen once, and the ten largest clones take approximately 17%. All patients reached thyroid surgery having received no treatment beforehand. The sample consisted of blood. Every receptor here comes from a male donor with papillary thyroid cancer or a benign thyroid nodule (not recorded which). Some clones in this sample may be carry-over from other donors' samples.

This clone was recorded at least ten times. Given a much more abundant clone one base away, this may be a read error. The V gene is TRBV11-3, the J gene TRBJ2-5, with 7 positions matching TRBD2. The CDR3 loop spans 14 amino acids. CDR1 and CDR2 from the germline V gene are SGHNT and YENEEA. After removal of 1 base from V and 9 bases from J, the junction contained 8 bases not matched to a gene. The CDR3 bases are TGTGCCAGCAGCTTAGTGCGGGAGAGGGAGGCCCAGTACTTC. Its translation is CASSLVREREAQYF.

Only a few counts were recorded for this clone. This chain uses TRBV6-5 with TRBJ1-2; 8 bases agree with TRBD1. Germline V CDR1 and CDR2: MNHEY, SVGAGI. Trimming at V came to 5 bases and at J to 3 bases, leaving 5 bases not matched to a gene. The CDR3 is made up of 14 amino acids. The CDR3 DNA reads TGTGCCAGCAGTAACTACAGGGGGGACTATGGCTACACCTTC. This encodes CASSNYRGDYGYTF.

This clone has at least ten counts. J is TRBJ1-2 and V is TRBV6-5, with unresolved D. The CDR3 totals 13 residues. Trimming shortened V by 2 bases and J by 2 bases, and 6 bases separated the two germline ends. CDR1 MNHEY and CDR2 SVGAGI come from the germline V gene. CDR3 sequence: CASSYAGNYGYTF. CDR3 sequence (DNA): TGTGCCAGCAGTTACGCGGGGAACTATGGCTACACCTTC.

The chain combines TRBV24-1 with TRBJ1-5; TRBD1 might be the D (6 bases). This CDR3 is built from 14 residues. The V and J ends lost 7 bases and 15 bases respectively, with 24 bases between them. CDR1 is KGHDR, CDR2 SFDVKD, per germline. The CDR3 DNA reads TGTGCCACCAGCGACCCCCTTAAGACAGGTACAACGCATTTT. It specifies CATSDPLKTGTTHF.

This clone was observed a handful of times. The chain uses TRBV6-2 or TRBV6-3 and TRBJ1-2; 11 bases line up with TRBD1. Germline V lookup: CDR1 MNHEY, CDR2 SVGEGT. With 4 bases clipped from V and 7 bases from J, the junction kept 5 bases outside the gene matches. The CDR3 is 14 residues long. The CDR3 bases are TGTGCCAGCAGTTCCGGACAGGGGGCGGGTGGCTACACCTTC. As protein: CASSSGQGAGGYTF.

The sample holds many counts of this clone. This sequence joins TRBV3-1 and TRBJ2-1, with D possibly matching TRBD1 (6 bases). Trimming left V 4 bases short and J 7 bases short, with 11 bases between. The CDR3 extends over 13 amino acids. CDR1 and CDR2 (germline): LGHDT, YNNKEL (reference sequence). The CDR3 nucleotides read TGTGCCAGCAGCCTTGGGGGCTCGAATGAGCAGTTCTTC. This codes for CASSLGGSNEQFF.

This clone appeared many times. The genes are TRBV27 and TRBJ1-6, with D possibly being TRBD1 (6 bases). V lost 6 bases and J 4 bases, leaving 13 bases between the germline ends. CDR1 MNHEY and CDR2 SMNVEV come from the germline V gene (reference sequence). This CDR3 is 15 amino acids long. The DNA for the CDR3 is TGTGCCAGCAGGCCAGGGAGGGGGTATAATTCACCCCTCCACTTT. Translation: CASRPGRGYNSPLHF.